Reported below is one TCR beta chain. The antigen is undetermined. TCRdb processed the 5' RACE reads anew with MiXCR; each CDR3 protein has one entry. The data show about 15,000 distinct CDR3 sequences, around 7.3% seen once. Germline values: CDR1 SGHRS, CDR2 YFSETQ. The CDR3 sequence is 14 residues long. V lost 7 bases to trimming and J lost 0 bases; unmatched junction nucleotides: 7. Specified time point: sample taken at primary tumor resection. Samples came from roughly 72 TRACERx patients with untreated early-stage lung cancer. Unsorted whole RNA samples from tumor, nontumor lung or frozen PBMC were sequenced. This entry comes from a study of spatial heterogeneity in lung cancer. Study information: Across the raw uncorrected reads, a unique TCR and UMI combination was observed, on average, more than ten times.

General study findings and limits: The number of expanded tumor alpha and beta chains correlated with mutation number. Tallies of expanded TCRs, which were sorted into ubiquitous and regional groups, correlated with counts of ubiquitous and regional nonsynonymous mutations, respectively.

This TCR was sampled from a male donor with early-stage non-small cell lung cancer. This sequence joins TRBV5-1 and TRBJ2-7; 7 bases map to TRBD1. Here the sequenced sample was lung tumor tissue, taken at surgery. The CDR3 reads CASGDRVNSYEQYF. CDR3 nucleotides: TGCGCCAGCGGAGACAGGGTTAACTCCTACGAGCAGTACTTC.